Presented here are 9 T cell receptor beta chains from one specimen sequenced in a study of shared clonotypes between healthy human individuals. Here immunoSEQ multiplex PCR was the method, and the copy in TCRdb shows in-frame clones only, minus some. Of more than 2 million clones listed, approximately 94% are singletons. Sample: naive CD4+ T cells sorted from blood. The subset was: CD45RA+ positively selected. All receptors come from a man between 18 and 29 years old in good health.

As regards this clone: This CDR3 is also generated by other DNA sequences in the sample. The CDR3 DNA is TGTGCCAGTAGTAATTCGGGTGGGTACAATGAGCAGTTCTTC. Its protein is CASSNSGGYNEQFF. The chain combines TRBV19 with TRBJ2-1; no clear D gene. The CDR3 runs to 14 residues. CDR1 is LNHDA, CDR2 SQIVND, per germline (reference sequence). Trimming cost V 4 bases and J 4 bases, with 11 bases left between them.

The V call is TRBV6-5, the J call TRBJ2-2, with D hard to call. Trimming took off 7 bases at V and 3 bases at J, with 9 bases between the two ends. This CDR3 has 13 residues. The germline V gene has CDR1 MNHEY and CDR2 SVGAGI. The CDR3 protein is CASTRKHTGELFF. The CDR3 nucleotides are TGTGCCAGCACTAGGAAACACACCGGGGAGCTGTTTTTT.

This clone was observed once. V and J are TRBV4-1 and TRBJ1-2; D remains ambiguous. Trimming pared 4 bases from V and 3 bases from J, leaving 9 bases between. CDR1 is MGHRA, CDR2 YSYEKL, per germline. There are 13 residues in the CDR3. The CDR3 reads CASSPGRYYGYTF. Here the CDR3 DNA reads TGCGCCAGCAGCCCCGGACGTTACTATGGCTACACCTTC.

The rearrangement joins TRBV9 to TRBJ2-3; D gene ambiguous. Germline V gene sequence: CDR1 SGDLS, CDR2 YYNGEE. Trimming stripped 4 bases from V and 6 bases from J, with 18 bases between. This CDR3 spans 15 amino acids. CDR3 DNA: TGTGCCAGCAGCCCCCGACCAGACTCTATGGATACGCAGTATTTT. It translates to CASSPRPDSMDTQYF.

This sequence joins TRBV7-2 and TRBJ2-1; possible D gene TRBD2, 5 bases. CDR1 and CDR2 (germline): SGHTA, FQGNSA. The V gene lost 0 bases and the J gene lost 9 bases, with 12 bases spanning the gap. This CDR3 has 14 amino acids. The CDR3 loop reads CASSLAEVAGEQFF. The CDR3 DNA sequence: TGTGCCAGCAGCTTAGCGGAGGTAGCTGGTGAGCAGTTCTTC.

V gene TRBV27 combines with J gene TRBJ2-3, with D tentatively TRBD2 (5 bases). V was shortened by 2 bases and J by 3 bases, with 9 bases between the two germline ends. The CDR3 totals 14 residues. In germline, CDR1 is MNHEY, CDR2 SMNVEV (reference sequence). CDR3 nucleotide sequence: TGTGCCAGCAGTTTACAGGACTCGACAGATACGCAGTATTTT. Its protein is CASSLQDSTDTQYF.

About this clone itself: This sample includes further DNA sequences coding for the same CDR3. This chain connects TRBV5-1 to TRBJ1-5; D may be TRBD1 (5 bases). V shed 4 bases and J shed 2 bases, with 13 bases lying between them. The CDR3 spans 15 residues. From germline, CDR1 is SGHRS and CDR2 YFSETQ. The CDR3 is CASSPRGGGNQPQHF. For the CDR3, the DNA is TGCGCCAGCAGCCCCCGAGGAGGGGGCAATCAGCCCCAGCATTTT.

V gene TRBV6-1 combines with J gene TRBJ1-2; 7 bases line up with TRBD1. There are 16 residues in the CDR3. Germline CDR1 and CDR2: MNHNS and SASEGT. V trimming: 3 bases; J trimming: 5 bases; junction bases outside the gene matches: 12. CDR3 coding DNA: TGTGCCAGCAGTGAGGGACTAGGGGGCTCTCCTTATGGCTACACCTTC. Amino acid sequence: CASSEGLGGSPYGYTF.

CDR3 sequence reads: CASRSRGRDNQPQHF. The CDR3 bases are TGTGCCAGCAGATCGAGGGGGCGCGACAATCAGCCCCAGCATTTT. V usage is TRBV6-1 and J usage is TRBJ1-5, with TRBD1 identical over 7 bases. The CDR3 consists of 15 residues. Germline values: CDR1 MNHNS, CDR2 SASEGT. The trim removed 6 bases at V and 3 bases at J, leaving 8 bases unmatched.